The 18 T cell receptor delta chains reported below all come from one sample, sequenced in a study of gamma-delta T cells after stem cell transplantation. TCRdb repeated clone calling on the RT-PCR reads with CATT. Here the sample spans some 1,000 delta-chain clones, approximately 2.6% being singletons. Sample: gamma-delta T cells. The receptors stem from a human donor. It is not recorded whose cells these are; they may come from a transplant donor.

With regard to this clone: This likely traces to a read error, being one base from a far larger clone. The chain links TRDV2 to TRDJ1; 9 nucleotides line up with TRDD3. In germline, CDR1 is GEAIGNYY, CDR2 EKD. The CDR3 has 21 residues. This chain's CDR3 is CACDTGWGRARGYGYTDKPIF. CDR3 DNA: TGTGCCTGTGACACCGGCTGGGGTAGAGCGAGGGGATACGGATACACCGATAAACCCATCTTT.

Remarks on this clone: A read error is the likely source, as a far larger clone sits one nucleotide away. DNA for the CDR3: TGTGCTCTTGGGGAACCCCCCCCTCCAACCACAGAAGTACTGGGGGCCCCCCCGGCCACCGATAAACTCATCTTT. Amino acid sequence: CALGEPPPPTTEVLGAPPATDKLIF. This sequence joins TRDV1 and TRDJ1; 8 nucleotides agree with TRDD3. The CDR3 has 25 amino acids. Germline trimming cut 1 base from V and 1 base from J; bases unmatched to any gene: 32. Per germline, CDR1 TSWWSYY and CDR2 QGS.

The sample holds a few counts of this clone. The rearrangement joins TRDV1 to TRDJ1; 9 nucleotides match TRDD3. CDR1 is TSWWSYY and CDR2 is QGS in the germline V gene. This CDR3 is built from 19 residues. After removal of 1 base from V and 4 bases from J, the junction contained 16 bases not matched to a gene. DNA for the CDR3: TGTGCTCTTGGGGAACCACCGGGACTGTACTGGGGGACTGGCGATAAACTCATCTTT. Its translation: CALGEPPGLYWGTGDKLIF.

The sample holds a few counts of this clone. A read error is likely here: a far larger clone is one base away. The sample has other DNA sequences that encode this CDR3 too. The V and J genes are TRDV2 and TRDJ1; 13 bases map to TRDD3. The length of the CDR3 is 19 residues. Trimming cost V 1 base and J 0 bases; bases outside gene matches: 10. CDR1 is GEAIGNYY, CDR2 EKD, per germline. The CDR3 protein is CACDTLSLGDTVDTDKLIF. The CDR3 DNA is TGTGCCTGTGACACTTTATCACTGGGGGATACGGTAGACACCGATAAACTCATCTTT.

Points on this clone: The protein in TCRdb stems from a much larger clone and differs at residue 12 from this DNA's translation, likely a read error; here the protein is translated from the DNA. The J gene is TRDJ1, the V gene TRDV2; 10 nucleotides match TRDD3. Looked up from germline, CDR1 is GEAIGNYY and CDR2 is EKD. V shed 0 bases and J 4 bases; nucleotides not matched to a gene: 16. The CDR3 is made up of 19 amino acids. The CDR3 nucleotides read TGTGCCTGTGACACCGTTACGAGTACTGGGGGATGCGCCGGCGATAAACTCATCTTT. Protein product: CACDTVTSTGGCAGDKLIF.

Within the sample, this clone is large. The sample has other DNA sequences that encode this CDR3 too. DNA for the CDR3: TGTGCTCTTGGGGAACCCCCCCCTCCAACCGCAGAAGTACTGGGGGCCCCCCCGGCCACCGATAAACTCATCTTT. Translated, it gives CALGEPPPPTAEVLGAPPATDKLIF. The V gene is TRDV1, the J gene TRDJ1; TRDD3 matches 8 bases. The CDR3 runs 25 residues. Per germline, CDR1 TSWWSYY and CDR2 QGS. The V segment lost 1 base and the J segment 1 base; nucleotides outside the gene matches: 32.

For this clone: A single base separates this from a much larger clone, so it may be a read error. The rearrangement uses TRDV1 and TRDJ1; 9 bases are a match to TRDD3. V shed 7 bases and J 0 bases; nucleotides not matched to a gene: 15. In germline, CDR1 is TSWWSYY, CDR2 QGS. The CDR3 is 18 residues long. CDR3 nucleotides: TGTGCTCTTGAGGGTCCTACTACTGGGGGAACGTACACCGATAAACTCATCTTT. Its protein is CALEGPTTGGTYTDKLIF.

A word on this clone: Given a far larger clone just one base away, this is likely a sequencing read error. Other DNA sequences within the sample encode an identical CDR3. V and J are TRDV2 and TRDJ1; 7 bases are a match to TRDD2. This CDR3 has 18 amino acids. CDR1 is GEAIGNYY and CDR2 is EKD in the germline V gene. CDR3 bases: TGTGCGTGTGACAGCGTTCCTACCGTACCTCCCCACCGGGGTAAACTCATCTTT. It translates to CACDSVPTVPPHRGKLIF.

As concerns this clone: TCRdb has a much larger clone's protein, which differs at residue 13 from the translation of this DNA, likely because of a read error; what is shown is the protein translated from the DNA. V is TRDV2 and J is TRDJ1; D is possibly TRDD3 (6 bases). CDR3 length equals 17 residues. Germline V gene data show CDR1 as GEAIGNYY and CDR2 as EKD. The DNA of the CDR3 is TGTGCCTGTGACACGAACTGGGAAGTGGGTCACACCGAAAAACTCATCTTT. This translates into CACDTNWEVGHTEKLIF.

This clone has only a few counts. The translation of this DNA and the TCRdb protein of a much larger clone differ at residue 12, probably owing to a read error; the protein shown here is translated from the DNA. The V and J genes are TRDV3 and TRDJ1; 9 positions match TRDD3. CDR3 length: 14 amino acids. CDR1 and CDR2 from the germline V gene are TVYSNPD and GDNSRS (reference sequence). The CDR3: CAFSPGGYHDKPIF. The DNA for the CDR3 is TGTGCCTTTTCTCCCGGGGGATACCACGATAAACCCATCTTT.

As to this clone: A far larger clone differs by one base, so this is likely a read error. V gene TRDV1 combines with J gene TRDJ1, with 12 bases aligning to TRDD3. Germline V gives CDR1 TSWWSYY, CDR2 QGS. The CDR3 totals 18 residues. DNA for the CDR3: TGTGCTCTTGGGGAGTTCCCTGACTGGGGGATACAGACCGGTAAACTCATCTTT. Protein: CALGEFPDWGIQTGKLIF.

This clone ranks as large. The identical CDR3 is also encoded by other nucleotide sequences in the sample. This sequence joins TRDV1 and TRDJ1; TRDD3 agrees at 13 bases. This CDR3 comprises 17 residues. Per the germline V gene, CDR1 is TSWWSYY and CDR2 is QGS. The J segment lost 1 base and the V segment lost 5 bases, leaving 7 bases of the junction unmatched. The DNA of the CDR3 is TGTGCTCTTGGGCCTGACTGGGGGATACGTTTCACCGATAAACTCATCTTT. It yields the protein CALGPDWGIRFTDKLIF.

This clone is categorized as medium-sized. The chain uses TRDV1 and TRDJ1, with 8 bases lining up with TRDD3. V shed 2 bases and J 0 bases; nucleotides not matched to a gene: 17. The CDR3 has 20 amino acids. CDR1 and CDR2 (germline): TSWWSYY, QGS. CDR3 amino acids: CALGEGVARVLGGYTDKLIF. CDR3 bases: TGTGCTCTTGGGGAAGGGGTAGCCCGCGTACTGGGGGGATACACCGATAAACTCATCTTT.

There are a few counts of this clone. One base separates it from a far larger clone, so it is likely a read error. The genes are TRDV2 and TRDJ1; 7 bases fit TRDD3. Germline V gene lookup returns CDR1 GEAIGNYY and CDR2 EKD. The CDR3 consists of 21 residues. CDR3 in amino acids: CACGTLRRGDPGPYYTDKLIF. CDR3 nucleotides: TGTGCCTGTGGCACCCTCCGAAGGGGGGATCCGGGACCGTATTACACCGATAAACTCATCTTT.

This clone came up a few times. This likely reflects a read error, since a far larger clone is one base away. The chain employs TRDV2 and TRDJ3; 10 nucleotides agree with TRDD3. CDR1 and CDR2 (germline): GEAIGNYY, EKD. The CDR3 length is 21 residues. CDR3 sequence: CACDTVMGDTKSSWDARQMFF. The DNA of the CDR3 is TGTGCCTGTGACACCGTCATGGGGGATACCAAAAGCTCCTGGGACGCCCGACAGATGTTTTTC.

Details on this clone: With only one base between it and a far larger clone, this is likely a read error. Other nucleotide sequences from this sample produce the same CDR3. The chain links TRDV2 to TRDJ1; no clear D gene. From germline, CDR1 is GEAIGNYY and CDR2 EKD. The CDR3 has 14 residues. V was trimmed by 0 bases and J by 1 base, leaving 8 bases between them. DNA for the CDR3: TGTGCCTGTGACACCGGCGGATTCACCGATAAACTCATCTTT. Protein product: CACDTGGFTDKLIF.

In regard to this clone: TCRdb records a much larger clone's protein for this DNA, with a difference at residue 4 that likely arises from a read error; the protein given is the translation of the DNA. The V and J genes are TRDV2 and TRDJ1; possible D gene TRDD3, 5 bases. This CDR3 has 23 amino acids. Germline values: CDR1 GEAIGNYY, CDR2 EKD. The CDR3 protein is CACNTVTGQFPNLGDDYTDKLIF. For the CDR3, the DNA is TGTGCCTGTAACACCGTAACTGGCCAATTCCCCAACCTTGGGGACGACTACACCGATAAACTCATCTTT.

Details on this clone: For this DNA, TCRdb reports the protein of a much larger clone, which diverges at residue 14, most likely from a read error; the protein presented here is translated directly from the DNA. The chain links TRDV2 to TRDJ1, with TRDD3 identical over 7 bases. This CDR3 is 15 amino acids long. Germline V gives CDR1 GEAIGNYY, CDR2 EKD. The CDR3 sequence is CACDTVGEVTDKLTF. The CDR3, as DNA: TGTGCCTGTGACACCGTGGGGGAAGTCACCGATAAACTCACCTTT.